This record covers a single TCR beta chain. Its antigen is not yet known. Base quality data are lacking; no much larger clone is found one base away. Spanning cysteine to phenylalanine, the CDR3 consists of 14 amino acids. Kept here is only the CDR3 DNA, which spans 42 bases and is read in frame from base 1. V is shortened by 6 bases, J by 0 bases, and the region joining them spans 9 bases. Full-length TCR variable regions were amplified by 5' RACE PCR with constant-region reverse primers, and semi-nested PCR with Nested Universal Primer A was subsequently performed. Using the ReliaPrep RNA Cell Miniprep System, total RNA was extracted, and the SMARTer RACE 5'/3' Kit was then used to reverse transcribe the RNA into 5'RACE-ready cDNA. Full-length TCR alpha and beta libraries were barcoded with multiplex adaptors and sequenced on an Illumina MiSeq. Regarding the original processing steps: For each of nine subset-tissue groups, sequencing data from the five patients were combined, and the groups were compared by unsupervised clustering of TCR gene usage. The Morisita-Horn index was used to calculate repertoire similarity, with shared sequences weighted according to their contribution to each repertoire. TCRdb applied fastp at Q25 and MiXCR to the public reads, then kept only in-frame beta chains. Each CDR3 protein appears once, grouped with its most common genes and DNA. These V and J calls derive from TCRdb rather than the authors' analysis. The sample profile shows about 41,000 distinct CDR3 sequences; around 30% of them were found once. Jointly, the top ten make up 3.7% of the sample.

Memory CD4+ T cells were isolated as CD4+CD45RO+CD25- cells. Tregs, naive and memory CD4+ T cells from tumor, blood and ipsilateral draining lymph nodes of a handful of breast cancer patients underwent full-length TCR alpha and beta sequencing. Tumor tissue and lymph nodes obtained by ipsilateral axillary dissection were perfused with PBS, cut into small pieces and digested using collagenase I and hyaluronidase. Ficoll density gradient centrifugation was used to isolate mononuclear cells from lymph nodes or from under 55 ml of peripheral blood. A purity exceeding 90% was confirmed by FACS for the sorted cell populations. This sample was taken from a study (dated by TCRdb to the mid-2010s). For the study in its entirety: The study tested whether tumor-infiltrating Tregs in breast cancer are recruited from blood Tregs or converted in situ from other CD4+ T cell subsets. What the work shows at the level of the full study, not this receptor alone: Tumor memory CD4+ T cell TCR gene usage was found to cluster with blood and lymph node memory CD4+ cells and with lymph node naive CD4+ cells. The TCR alpha and beta sequences of tumor-infiltrating Tregs showed the greatest overlap with tumor naive CD4+ T cells, followed by blood naive CD4+ T cells. The validation in the larger cohort was limited to a single TCR beta V-J rearrangement instead of whole repertoires.

The chain is made from TRBV12-3 or TRBV12-4 and TRBJ1-5; there is no confident call for the D gene. Input material: memory CD4+ T cells sorted from a lymph node. In light of the paper, this sample's cell subset or site label describes: memory CD4+ T cells, CD4+CD45RO+CD25-. This TCR was recovered from a female donor with breast cancer. DNA sequence: TGTGCCAGCAGCGTCAGAGATAGCAATCAGCCCCAGCATTTT. Its protein is CASSVRDSNQPQHF.